This T cell receptor (beta chain) was retrieved from a study of siplizumab effects on memory and regulatory T cells. General study findings and limits: Memory T cells appeared less diverse than naive cells, which seemed to contribute substantially to alloresponse.

Assay: immunoSEQ multiplex PCR; the TCRdb copy retains only in-frame clones and omits some. The sample includes 50,000 to 60,000 clones, more than 75% of them seen just once. A few pairs of donors had their unstimulated naive, memory, effector memory and TEMRA subsets sequenced. On this clone: The antigen is undetermined.

The germline gives CDR1 DFQATT, CDR2 SNEGSKA (reference sequence). The CDR3 is made up of 11 amino acids. Trimming took off 2 bases at V and 8 bases at J, with 9 bases between the two ends. The specimen was naive CD8+ T cells sorted from blood. The genes are TRBV20-1 and TRBJ1-1; no firm D call. This sequence originates from a human donor in good health. The CDR3 sequence: CSARFGVEAFF. CDR3 DNA sequence: TGCAGTGCTAGATTCGGGGTAGAAGCTTTCTTT.